The 21 T cell receptor beta chains reported below all come from one sample, sequenced in a study of STAT5B mutations in CD4+ large granular lymphocyte leukemia (dated by TCRdb to between 2021 and 2022). Library creation used the immunoSEQ multiplex PCR assay. The table was pulled from immuneACCESS by TCRdb, which kept in-frame rearrangements only. Such tables lose some clones; where checked, under half of the loss comes from unresolved V genes, and the rest has no known cause. The sample profile shows tens of thousands of clones; about three quarters of them were found once. The ten largest clonotypes hold 1% to 1.2% of the sample. Specimen: CD4+ T cells from blood buffy coats. These receptors were taken from a human donor in good health.

This clone was detected a few times. The chain joins TRBV7-2 to TRBJ2-4; 8 bases map to TRBD1. Germline loops: CDR1 SGHTA, CDR2 FQGNSA. Trimming removed 4 bases from V and 9 bases from J; junction bases left unmatched: 8. The CDR3 spans 14 residues. The DNA for the CDR3 is TGTGCCAGCAGCTCCGGACAGGGCAATGGCATTCAGTACTTC. As protein: CASSSGQGNGIQYF.

The CDR3 loop is CAWGRRWSPLHF. In DNA, the CDR3 is TGTGCCTGGGGTCGACGGTGGTCACCCCTCCACTTT. The chain has TRBV30 and TRBJ1-6; D gene ambiguous. The V and J ends lost 5 bases and 10 bases respectively, with 12 bases between them. Germline V CDR1 and CDR2: GTSNPN, SVGIG (reference sequence). There are 12 residues in the CDR3.

This clone was seen a few times. The chain employs TRBV18 and TRBJ1-5, with TRBD1 as a possible D gene (5 bases). The length of the CDR3 is 15 residues. The V gene's germline CDR1 is KGHSH and CDR2 LQKENI. V was trimmed by 3 bases and J by 2 bases, leaving 11 bases between them. This CDR3 is CASSPGQGGNQPQHF. Here the CDR3 DNA reads TGTGCCAGCTCACCGGGGCAGGGAGGCAATCAGCCCCAGCATTTT.

CDR3 sequence: CASSLRGSGNEQFF. In DNA form, the CDR3 reads TGTGCCAGCAGCTTACGCGGGAGTGGCAATGAGCAGTTCTTC. The chain couples TRBV7-9 to TRBJ2-1, with TRBD2 matching 7 bases. Germline CDR1 and CDR2: SEHNR and FQNEAQ (reference sequence). This CDR3 contains 14 residues. V lost 2 bases to trimming and J lost 6 bases; unmatched junction nucleotides: 4.

The chain carries TRBV7-2 and TRBJ1-4; weak D call: TRBD1 (6 bases). V lost 1 base and J lost 5, with 17 bases in between. This CDR3 has 17 amino acids. The germline gives CDR1 SGHTA, CDR2 FQGNSA. CDR3 loop: CTSSLDVWGTKNEKLFF. For the CDR3, the DNA is TGTACCAGCAGCTTAGATGTCTGGGGGACAAAAAATGAAAAACTGTTTTTT.

The rearrangement joins TRBV19 to TRBJ1-2, with D maybe TRBD1 (6 bases). V gave up 6 bases and J gave up 4 bases, with 12 bases separating them. CDR1 is LNHDA and CDR2 is SQIVND in the germline V gene (reference sequence). This CDR3 is built from 13 residues. The CDR3 DNA is TGTGCCAGTAGGCCGACAGGCCCCTATGGCTACACCTTC. It is translated as CASRPTGPYGYTF.

This sequence joins TRBV7-2 and TRBJ2-5; 12 positions agree with TRBD2. The V segment lost 4 bases and the J segment 5 bases; nucleotides outside the gene matches: 2. Germline CDR1 reads SGHTA; CDR2 reads FQGNSA. This CDR3 is built from 14 residues. The CDR3 bases are TGTGCCAGCAGCTCTAGCGGGAGGGCGGAGACCCAGTACTTC. Translated: CASSSSGRAETQYF.

The sample holds one count of this clone. CDR3 amino acids: CASKGQAFEKLFF. The CDR3 bases are TGTGCCAGCAAGGGTCAGGCTTTTGAAAAACTGTTTTTT. V usage is TRBV11-3 and J usage is TRBJ1-4; D uncertain. This CDR3 spans 13 amino acids. Per germline, CDR1 SGHNT and CDR2 YENEEA. With 7 bases removed from V and 7 bases from J, the gap between germline ends came to 13 bases.

CDR3 in DNA: TGCGCCAGCAGTTCCCAGGGGGCTGAAAACACCATATATTTT. This codes for CASSSQGAENTIYF. This rearrangement joins TRBV5-1 to TRBJ1-3; 8 bases agree with TRBD1. The V gene's germline CDR1 is SGHRS and CDR2 YFSETQ. The CDR3 is made up of 14 amino acids. The trim removed 5 bases at V and 6 bases at J, leaving 7 bases unmatched. Supplemented by reference TRBV5-1 and TRBJ1-3, the full variable domain reads KAGVTQTPRYLIKTRGQQVTLSCSPISGHRSVSWYQQTPGQGLQFLFEYFSETQRNKGNFPGRFSGRQFSNSRSEMNVSTLELGDSALYLCASSSQGAENTIYFGEGSWLTVV.

The chain recombines TRBV7-9 with TRBJ1-4, with D possibly matching TRBD1 (6 bases). Germline values: CDR1 SEHNR, CDR2 FQNEAQ (reference sequence). The CDR3 covers 15 residues. V lost 5 bases and J lost 5, with 15 bases in between. The CDR3 spells CASSQPRGGNEKLFF. Here the CDR3 DNA reads TGTGCCAGCAGCCAGCCGAGGGGGGGAAATGAAAAACTGTTTTTT.

The rearrangement joins TRBV27 to TRBJ2-7; D is perhaps TRBD1 (6 bases). This CDR3 contains 15 residues. Germline V lookup: CDR1 MNHEY, CDR2 SMNVEV (reference sequence). V was clipped by 3 bases and J by 2 bases, with 14 bases between them. CDR3 DNA: TGTGCCAGCAGTTTCCCCGGGACACCACCCTACGAGCAGTACGTC. As protein: CASSFPGTPPYEQYV.

The V gene is TRBV28, the J gene TRBJ1-2, with TRBD1 matching 12 bases. CDR3 length: 15 residues. Germline trimming cut 5 bases from V and 4 bases from J; bases unmatched to any gene: 5. The germline V gene encodes CDR1 MDHEN and CDR2 SYDVKM. The CDR3 is CASSPGQGAGYGYTF. The CDR3 DNA reads TGTGCCAGCAGTCCGGGACAGGGGGCGGGCTATGGCTACACCTTC.

The CDR3 coding sequence is TGTGCCAGCAGCCCTAGACAGGGATCGGACACTGAAGCTTTCTTT. This encodes CASSPRQGSDTEAFF. The V call is TRBV7-2, the J call TRBJ1-1; 7 positions agree with TRBD1. Germline assignment: CDR1 SGHTA and CDR2 FQGNSA. The CDR3 has 15 amino acids. V lost 5 bases, J lost 3 bases, and 9 bases stayed unmatched.

This clone was seen more than once but under ten times. V is TRBV5-1 and J is TRBJ2-7; D unresolved. Germline V lookup: CDR1 SGHRS, CDR2 YFSETQ. This CDR3 has 12 residues. V was pared by 3 bases and J by 4 bases, with 8 bases between. This CDR3 reads CASSSDGYEQYV. The CDR3 nucleotides read TGCGCCAGCAGCTCGGACGGTTACGAGCAGTACGTC.

This chain joins TRBV30 and TRBJ1-6, with 7 bases matching TRBD1. CDR3 length: 15 residues. The junction had 8 bases not matched to a gene; V was cut back by 0 bases and J by 9 bases. CDR1 and CDR2 (germline): GTSNPN, SVGIG (reference sequence). The CDR3 DNA is TGTGCCTGGAGTGTTGACGGACAGGTGGTTTCACCCCTCCACTTT. Its translation is CAWSVDGQVVSPLHF.

The J gene is TRBJ1-1, the V gene TRBV7-2, with no clear D. V lost 1 base, J lost 5 bases, and 5 bases lay in between. Germline loops: CDR1 SGHTA, CDR2 FQGNSA. This CDR3 contains 12 residues. This CDR3 reads CASSLDGTEAFF. In DNA form, the CDR3 reads TGTGCCAGCAGCTTAGATGGGACTGAAGCTTTCTTT.

The chain employs TRBV18 and TRBJ1-2, with 7 bases matching TRBD1. The germline gives CDR1 KGHSH, CDR2 LQKENI. This CDR3 is built from 13 residues. The V and J ends lost 5 bases and 5 bases, in that order; junction bases with no gene match: 5. The CDR3 loop is CASSTGQTYGYTF. The CDR3 DNA sequence: TGTGCCAGCTCAACGGGACAGACTTATGGCTACACCTTC.

This sequence joins TRBV5-4 and TRBJ2-7; TRBD2 aligns across 7 bases. Per germline, CDR1 SGHNT and CDR2 YYREEE (reference sequence). This CDR3 has 15 amino acids. Unmatched junction bases numbered 8, after V lost 0 bases and J lost 5 bases. The CDR3 region is CASSLDAGEAHEQYF. The CDR3 DNA reads TGTGCCAGCAGCTTGGATGCGGGAGAAGCTCACGAGCAGTACTTC.

The V call is TRBV10-2, the J call TRBJ2-2, with 7 bases fitting TRBD1. With V trimmed by 2 bases and J by 6 bases, 3 bases remained unmatched. Germline V gene data show CDR1 as WSHSY and CDR2 as SAAADI. The CDR3 is made up of 14 amino acids. The CDR3 DNA reads TGCGCCAGCAGTGAGGACAGGGACCCCGGGGAGCTGTTTTTT. Protein: CASSEDRDPGELFF.

This CDR3 is CASSVVGGRTEAFF. The DNA for the CDR3 is TGTGCCAGCAGCGTAGTGGGGGGCCGCACTGAAGCTTTCTTT. The chain recombines TRBV9 with TRBJ1-1; perhaps TRBD1 as D (6 bases). The CDR3 totals 14 residues. Trimming took off 0 bases at V and 4 bases at J, with 10 bases between the two ends. In germline, CDR1 is SGDLS, CDR2 YYNGEE.

This clone was counted only a few times. The J gene is TRBJ2-5, the V gene TRBV5-1; D is perhaps TRBD2 (6 bases). From germline, CDR1 is SGHRS and CDR2 YFSETQ. The CDR3 is made up of 14 amino acids. Trimming removed 4 bases at V and 13 bases at J, with 23 bases between. CDR3 sequence (DNA): TGCGCCAGCAGCCCCCCGGACGCTCCGCGCGGGGTGTACTTC. This translates into CASSPPDAPRGVYF.